The 18 T cell receptor beta chains listed next were all sequenced from one sample in a study of PD-1 blockade in classical Hodgkin lymphoma. As for time point: cycle 4 day 1 (C4D1), after 6 weeks of nivolumab. Each of the patients experienced relapse following autologous stem cell transplantation, and their brentuximab vedotin exposure differed. Magnetic negative selection served to purify CD4+ T cells out of PBMCs that had been thawed. TCRdb's table, derived via immunoSEQ multiplex PCR, lists solely in-frame clones and lacks some. The sample has 32,000 or so clones; about 85% are singletons. Sequences were derived from CD4+ T cells from blood, sampled before the fourth cycle of nivolumab. The receptors originated from a human donor with classical Hodgkin lymphoma.

This chain joins TRBV5-4 and TRBJ2-5, with TRBD2 identical over 12 bases. The CDR3 extends over 17 amino acids. The V gene end was trimmed by 0 bases and the J gene end by 5 bases; junction bases not matched to a gene: 8. Germline loops: CDR1 SGHNT, CDR2 YYREEE (reference sequence). The CDR3 region has the DNA TGTGCCAGCAGCTTGGAGGCTAGCGGGGGGGCCGGGGAGACCCAGTACTTC. As protein: CASSLEASGGAGETQYF.

The rearrangement uses TRBV5-4 and TRBJ2-7; 7 bases are a match to TRBD1. The CDR3 loop spans 13 amino acids. Losses at the gene ends were 4 bases for V and 5 bases for J; bases not matched to a gene: 6. Germline V gene sequence: CDR1 SGHNT, CDR2 YYREEE (reference sequence). CDR3 sequence reads: CASSDHRGDEQYF. The CDR3 DNA follows: TGTGCCAGCAGCGACCACAGGGGAGACGAGCAGTACTTC.

V is TRBV10-1 and J is TRBJ2-7, with TRBD1 matching over 7 bases. This CDR3 region has 15 residues. V dropped 3 bases and J dropped 3; count of bases not matched to a gene: 8. The germline V gene has CDR1 WNHNN and CDR2 SYGVQD (reference sequence). For the CDR3, the DNA is TGCGCCAGCAGTGACTTCATGGGACAGTACTACGAGCAGTACTTC. This sequence encodes CASSDFMGQYYEQYF.

The genes are TRBV18 and TRBJ2-7; D is uncertain. The CDR3 is 14 amino acids. The ends were cut back, 0 bases at V and 2 bases at J, with 8 bases in the middle. Germline V lookup: CDR1 KGHSH, CDR2 LQKENI. The CDR3 DNA sequence: TGTGCCAGCTCACCACCATCCGGGCCCTACGAGCAGTACTTC. This translates into CASSPPSGPYEQYF. Together with reference TRBV18 and TRBJ2-7, the CDR3 gives the full variable domain: NAGVMQNPRHLVRRRGQEARLRCSPMKGHSHVYWYRQLPEEGLKFMVYLQKENIIDESGMPKERFSAEFPKEGPSILRIQQVVRGDSAAYFCASSPPSGPYEQYFGPGTRLTVT.

The rearrangement joins TRBV5-4 to TRBJ2-6; D unresolved. The CDR3 contains 15 residues. V lost 4 bases, J lost 0 bases, and 8 bases lay in between. Germline V lookup: CDR1 SGHNT, CDR2 YYREEE (reference sequence). CDR3: CASSPPDSGANVLTF. The CDR3 bases are TGTGCCAGCAGCCCGCCGGACTCTGGGGCCAACGTCCTGACTTTC.

This clone was picked up one time. The gene calls are TRBV25-1 and TRBJ2-2, with D possibly TRBD2 on 6 matching bases. V lost 6 bases and J lost 8, with 13 bases in between. The CDR3 runs to 13 residues. Germline V gives CDR1 MGHDK, CDR2 SYGVNS. CDR3 amino acids: CASSPGGTGELFF. The CDR3 DNA is TGTGCCAGCAGCCCCGGGGGAACGGGGGAGCTGTTTTTT.

The chain joins TRBV2 to TRBJ1-1; D is unresolved. CDR1 and CDR2 (germline): SNHLY, FYNNEI. V was clipped by 3 bases and J by 3 bases, with 11 bases between them. The CDR3 has 14 residues. The CDR3 DNA reads as TGTGCCAGCAGTGAGGAACAGTCCTACACTGAAGCTTTCTTT. Translating it yields CASSEEQSYTEAFF.

V and J are TRBV19 and TRBJ1-5; weak D call: TRBD1 (5 bases). This CDR3 is built from 15 residues. Trimming pared 1 base from V and 4 bases from J, leaving 11 bases between. Germline CDR1 and CDR2: LNHDA and SQIVND (reference sequence). CDR3 sequence (DNA): TGTGCCAGTAGTATAGGGGGCGGGGGGAATCAGCCCCAGCATTTT. Amino acids: CASSIGGGGNQPQHF.

The rearrangement links TRBV10-1 to TRBJ2-3, with 13 nucleotides matching TRBD2. CDR3 size: 16 residues. Germline CDR1 is WNHNN and CDR2 is SYGVQD (reference sequence). V was pared by 3 bases and J by 1 base, with 1 base of the junction left unmatched. CDR3 sequence (DNA): TGCGCCAGCAGTGAAACTAGCGGGGGGGGCACAGATACGCAGTATTTT. Encoded protein: CASSETSGGGTDTQYF.

V gene TRBV5-4 combines with J gene TRBJ1-1; D is uncertain. Trimming cost V 4 bases and J 4 bases, with 17 bases left between them. The CDR3 totals 15 residues. Germline CDR1 SGHNT, CDR2 YYREEE (reference sequence). The CDR3 region is CASSPGRSLGTEAFF. The CDR3 coding sequence is TGTGCCAGCAGCCCTGGACGGAGTCTGGGCACTGAAGCTTTCTTT. The whole variable domain, remainder taken from reference TRBV5-4 and TRBJ1-1, is ETGVTQSPTHLIKTRGQQVTLRCSSQSGHNTVSWYQQALGQGPQFIFQYYREEENGRGNFPPRFSGLQFPNYSSELNVNALELDDSALYLCASSPGRSLGTEAFFGQGTRLTVV.

V and J are TRBV7-9 and TRBJ2-1, with 12 bases lining up with TRBD2. This CDR3 comprises 17 residues. The germline V gene has CDR1 SEHNR and CDR2 FQNEAQ (reference sequence). Trimming cost V 4 bases and J 3 bases; bases outside gene matches: 7. DNA of the CDR3: TGTGCCAGCAGCTGGTTCGGACTAGCGGGGCTCTACAATGAGCAGTTCTTC. It specifies CASSWFGLAGLYNEQFF.

The chain couples TRBV15 to TRBJ1-2; 10 bases match TRBD1. Germline trimming cut 2 bases from V and 2 bases from J; bases unmatched to any gene: 5. This CDR3 spans 16 amino acids. The germline V gene encodes CDR1 LNHNV and CDR2 YYDKDF (reference sequence). The CDR3 DNA sequence: TGTGCCACCAGCAGAACCGGGACAGGGGAGAACTATGGCTACACCTTC. It encodes CATSRTGTGENYGYTF.

This rearrangement joins TRBV19 to TRBJ1-3; D is unresolved. The CDR3 length is 14 residues. Germline CDR1 and CDR2: LNHDA and SQIVND (reference sequence). Trimming pared 5 bases from V and 4 bases from J, leaving 12 bases between. The CDR3 DNA follows: TGTGCCAGTAGTGCTGGCCCTACCGGAAACACCATATATTTT. Its translation: CASSAGPTGNTIYF.

The chain recombines TRBV28 with TRBJ2-6; D is ambiguous. V lost 9 bases, J lost 9 bases, and 18 bases lay in between. CDR1 is MDHEN and CDR2 is SYDVKM in the germline V gene. The CDR3 extends over 14 amino acids. The DNA of the CDR3 is TGTGCCAGTGAATCGTCCGCGGTAGGCAACGTCCTGACTTTC. Translating it yields CASESSAVGNVLTF.

The chain couples TRBV6-6 to TRBJ1-6; 8 positions agree with TRBD1. Per the germline V gene, CDR1 is MNHNY and CDR2 is SVGAGI (reference sequence). This CDR3 is 16 amino acids long. V shed 6 bases, J shed 0 bases, and the junction held 4 bases outside the gene matches. The CDR3 bases are TGTGCCAGCAGCCGTACAGGGGGCTCCTATAATTCACCCCTCCACTTT. Translating gives CASSRTGGSYNSPLHF.

The rearrangement uses TRBV4-1 and TRBJ2-3, with 8 bases identical to TRBD2. The CDR3 is 15 amino acids. Germline CDR1 reads MGHRA; CDR2 reads YSYEKL. The V and J ends lost 2 bases and 1 base, in that order; junction bases with no gene match: 2. CDR3 DNA sequence: TGCGCCAGCAGCCAACAACTAGCGGGCACAGATACGCAGTATTTT. This codes for CASSQQLAGTDTQYF.

The V and J genes are TRBV28 and TRBJ1-6; D is unclear. V gave up 2 bases and J gave up 11 bases, with 10 bases separating them. The CDR3 totals 13 residues. The germline V gene has CDR1 MDHEN and CDR2 SYDVKM. CDR3 in amino acids: CASSLEALAPLHF. CDR3 in DNA: TGTGCCAGCAGTTTAGAGGCCCTTGCACCCCTCCACTTT.

This rearrangement joins TRBV28 to TRBJ2-7, with 10 bases that match TRBD1. V dropped 4 bases and J dropped 2; count of bases not matched to a gene: 5. The germline gives CDR1 MDHEN, CDR2 SYDVKM. This CDR3 has 15 amino acids. The CDR3 sequence is CASSSLGTGAYEQYF. As DNA, the CDR3 is TGTGCCAGCAGTTCTCTTGGGACAGGGGCCTACGAGCAGTACTTC.